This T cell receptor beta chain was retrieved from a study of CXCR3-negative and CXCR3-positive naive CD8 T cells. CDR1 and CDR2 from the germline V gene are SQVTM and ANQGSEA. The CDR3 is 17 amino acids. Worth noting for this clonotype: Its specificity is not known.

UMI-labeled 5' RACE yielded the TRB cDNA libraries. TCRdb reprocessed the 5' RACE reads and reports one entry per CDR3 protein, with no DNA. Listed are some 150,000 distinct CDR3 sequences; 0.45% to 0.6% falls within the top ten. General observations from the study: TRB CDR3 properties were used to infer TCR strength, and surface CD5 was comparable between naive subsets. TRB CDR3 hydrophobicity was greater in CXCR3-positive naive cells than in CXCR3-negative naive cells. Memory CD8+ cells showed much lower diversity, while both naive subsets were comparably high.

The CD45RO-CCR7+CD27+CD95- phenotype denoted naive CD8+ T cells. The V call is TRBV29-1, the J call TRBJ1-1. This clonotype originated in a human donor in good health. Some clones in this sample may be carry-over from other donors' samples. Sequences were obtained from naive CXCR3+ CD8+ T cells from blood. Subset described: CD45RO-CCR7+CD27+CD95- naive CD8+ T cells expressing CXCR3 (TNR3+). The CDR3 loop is CSVLPGTISTQNTEAFF.